This T cell receptor (beta chain) was captured in a study of shared clonotypes between healthy human individuals. Across the whole study: The cohort had two women and a few men, ages 18 to 49.

This clone has a single count. Its antigen remains unknown. The trim removed 6 bases at V and 5 bases at J, leaving 4 bases unmatched. Germline lookup yields CDR1 MGHDK and CDR2 SYGVNS. CDR3 size: 14 residues. Study observations and caveats: Since donors were few, the genetic and exposure-history diversity represented was limited. Generally, naive subsets came out with larger estimated richness than memory subsets. The researchers took only blood, and tissue repertoires probably look different.

The data were produced by immunoSEQ multiplex PCR, yet TCRdb's version contains in-frame clones alone and is incomplete. The sample lists hundreds of thousands of clones, 95% to 97% seen once, with less than 0.06% in the top ten. The sample comprised naive CD4+ T cells sorted from blood. Subset given: CD45RA+ positively selected. This receptor was taken from a woman in her 30s in good health. The chain combines TRBV25-1 with TRBJ2-2; 9 nucleotides match TRBD1. The CDR3 reads CASRGTGFTGELFF. The CDR3 region has the DNA TGTGCCAGCAGGGGGACAGGGTTTACCGGGGAGCTGTTTTTT.